Listed below are T cell receptor beta chains from one sample, sequenced in a study of blood T cells in healthy people across ages. MiXCR, run by TCRdb on the 5' RACE reads, gives a single entry per CDR3 protein. The table includes 540,000 or so distinct CDR3 sequences, 40% to 55% detected once. The sequencing input was blood. Receptor source: a man older than 75 in good health. The CDR3 runs from the conserved cysteine through the conserved F or W. The order of the fields is V gene, J gene, clone size, CDR3 length, D gene, CDR3 DNA, CDR3 protein. A D gene is named only where the DNA matches it firmly. Clone size appears in some rows only: once, few, many, or a class for an expanded clone.

>TRBV7-2|TRBJ2-1|few|15|TRBD2
TGTGCCAGCAGCCAGGCTAGCGGGAGCGGCAATGAGCAGTTCTTC
CASSQASGSGNEQFF
>TRBV29-1|TRBJ1-4|once|12|NA
TGCAGCGTTGCCAGTACCAGGGAAAAACTGTTTTTT
CSVASTREKLFF
>TRBV7-9|TRBJ1-2|NA|13|TRBD1
TGTGCCAGCAGCCCCGACAGGGTTAATGGCTACACCTTC
CASSPDRVNGYTF
>TRBV19|TRBJ2-5|few|13|NA
TGTGCCAGTAAGCCAATAGAGTCCGAGACCCAGTACTTC
CASKPIESETQYF
>TRBV3-1|TRBJ1-1|NA|11|NA
TGTGCCAGCAGGCAGGGGTTTGAAGCTTTCTTT
CASRQGFEAFF
>TRBV7-9|TRBJ1-4|few|15|NA
TGTGCCAGCAGCTCCCAGGACAGCACTAATGAAAAACTGTTTTTT
CASSSQDSTNEKLFF
>TRBV29-1|TRBJ2-7|few|11|NA
TGCAGCGTACATAGTGGGAACGAGCAGTACTTC
CSVHSGNEQYF
>TRBV20-1|TRBJ2-5|few|13|NA
TGCAGTGCTAGCCCCGGGTCATTGGAGACCCAGTACTTC
CSASPGSLETQYF
>TRBV6-6|TRBJ1-4|NA|13|NA
TGTGCCAGCAGTTACTCGAAGGGTGAAAAACTGTTTTTT
CASSYSKGEKLFF
>TRBV7-2|TRBJ1-2|few|16|TRBD1
TGTGCCAGCAGCCCTCGCAGACAGGGGCAAGACTATGGCTACACCTTC
CASSPRRQGQDYGYTF
>TRBV11-1|TRBJ2-3|NA|14|NA
TGTGCCAGCAGCTTAGGGACTGCTCGGGATACGCGGTATTTT
CASSLGTARDTRYF
>TRBV5-1|TRBJ1-1|NA|16|NA
TGCGCCAGCAGCTTCGGCCGGGTCCGGTTAGACACTGAAGCTTTCTTT
CASSFGRVRLDTEAFF
>TRBV20-1|TRBJ1-5|NA|14|NA
TGCAGTGCTACTATGGTTGGGAGCAATCAGCCCCAGCATTTT
CSATMVGSNQPQHF
>TRBV7-2|TRBJ2-1|NA|18|TRBD2
TGTGCCAGCAGCTCCCCGGGACTAGCGGACGACAAATACAATGAGCAGTTCTTC
CASSSPGLADDKYNEQFF
>TRBV7-2|TRBJ1-1|few|14|NA
TGTGCCAGCAGCTTAATGGACAAGAACACTGAAGCTTTCTTT
CASSLMDKNTEAFF
>TRBV29-1|TRBJ2-1|NA|14|TRBD2
TGCAGCGTTCCCGGACTAGCGGCATACAATGAGCAGTTCTTC
CSVPGLAAYNEQFF
>TRBV12-3/TRBV12-4|TRBJ2-5|few|14|TRBD2
TGTGCCAGCAGTTTCTCTAGCGGGAGACAGACCCAGTACTTC
CASSFSSGRQTQYF
>TRBV20-1|TRBJ2-7|many|14|TRBD1
TGCAGTGCTAGAGGGTTAGGGGGCGCCTACGAGCAGTACTTC
CSARGLGGAYEQYF
>TRBV5-1|TRBJ2-5|few|15|TRBD1
TGCGCCAGCCTTCTGGGACAGGGCGTCCAAGAGACCCAGTACTTC
CASLLGQGVQETQYF
>TRBV20-1|TRBJ2-2|few|14|NA
TGCAGTGCAGCAAGGGCTGACGGCACCGGGGAGCTGTTTTTT
CSAARADGTGELFF
>TRBV4-3|TRBJ2-1|NA|16|TRBD2
TGCGCCAGCAGCCAGGAACTAGCGGGGGGGCTGAATGAGCAGTTCTTC
CASSQELAGGLNEQFF
>TRBV6-2/TRBV6-3|TRBJ2-2|NA|15|NA
TGTGCCAGCAGTTACAGGGTTACGAACACCGGGGAGCTGTTTTTT
CASSYRVTNTGELFF
>TRBV7-2|TRBJ2-3|few|17|NA
TGTGCCAGCAGCTTAGATTGGACAGCTTTATCCACAGATACGCAGTATTTT
CASSLDWTALSTDTQYF
>TRBV7-2|TRBJ2-4|few|14|TRBD2
TGTGCCAGCAGCCTACTGACTAGCATCCACATTCAGTACTTC
CASSLLTSIHIQYF
>TRBV20-1|TRBJ2-7|few|13|TRBD1
TGCAGTGCACTGAGGGCAGGGGGTCGGGAGCAGTACTTC
CSALRAGGREQYF
>TRBV12-3/TRBV12-4|TRBJ2-5|few|16|NA
TGTGCCAGCAGCCTCTTTATAAGTACGGTCCCCGAGACCCAGTACTTC
CASSLFISTVPETQYF
>TRBV20-1|TRBJ2-7|NA|18|NA
TGCAGTGCTAGAGAGCCCCAGCGCCAGCAAGAAGGATACTACGAGCAGTACTTC
CSAREPQRQQEGYYEQYF
>TRBV5-5|TRBJ2-5|NA|13|NA
TGTGCCAGCAACCGGGACGTCCAAGAGACCCAGTACTTC
CASNRDVQETQYF
>TRBV20-1|TRBJ2-7|NA|15|TRBD2
TGCAGTGCTTCTTCGACTAGCGGGGGGACCTACGAGCAGTACTTC
CSASSTSGGTYEQYF
>TRBV25-1|TRBJ2-5|many|14|TRBD2
TGTGCCAGCAGTGCTACTAGCGAACAAGAGACCCAGTACTTC
CASSATSEQETQYF
>TRBV7-9|TRBJ1-1|NA|13|NA
TGTGCCAGCTTCGGCGGGGGAGGGACTGAAGCTTTCTTT
CASFGGGGTEAFF
>TRBV20-1|TRBJ2-5|NA|15|NA
TGCAGTGCCCCTACGGTGGGACAACTTAGAGAGACCCAGTACTTC
CSAPTVGQLRETQYF
>TRBV5-6|TRBJ1-2|few|16|TRBD1
TGTGCCAGCAGCCCGGCGAGGACAGGGGGCTGGTATGGCTACACCTTC
CASSPARTGGWYGYTF
>TRBV10-3|TRBJ1-1|NA|12|NA
TGTGCCATGGCATCACACGTCGCTGAAGCTTTCTTT
CAMASHVAEAFF